This TCR beta chain was captured by sequencing in a study of blood T cell repertoires in COVID-19. Authors' processing steps: Reference gene primer amplification in the assay estimated nucleated cell counts. Assay: immunoSEQ multiplex PCR; the TCRdb copy retains only in-frame clones and omits some. That table supplies the V and J calls and clone size; D and trimming were determined from the DNA. This sample yields about 89,000 clones, of which about 84% are seen a single time; roughly a tenth belongs to the top ten. The CDR3 length is 18 residues. CDR1 and CDR2 (germline): LGHNA, YNFKEQ. Trimming cost V 1 base and J 2 bases; bases outside gene matches: 11.

V is TRBV4-2 and J is TRBJ2-7, with 10 bases identical to TRBD2. The source material was peripheral blood. The sequence was collected from an elderly woman with acute or convalescent COVID-19. The chain's CDR3 is CASSQGVFSGGTPYEQYF. The CDR3 DNA reads as TGTGCCAGCAGCCAAGGAGTTTTTAGCGGGGGGACCCCCTACGAGCAGTACTTC.